The next 31 T cell receptor beta chains were all read from a single sample in a study of T cell responses to AZD1222 COVID-19 vaccine. Sequencing used immunoSEQ multiplex PCR; TCRdb keeps in-frame clones, though not all of them. The table lists approximately 30,000 clones, around four fifths of them singletons. Sequencing used peripheral blood, obtained on day 0 of AZD1222 vaccination. These receptors were collected from an adult in good health.

The genes are TRBV24-1 and TRBJ2-3, with a weak D call TRBD1 (6 bases). Per the germline V gene, CDR1 is KGHDR and CDR2 is SFDVKD. There are 16 residues in the CDR3. V lost 4 bases and J lost 1, with 14 bases in between. The CDR3 DNA is TGTGCCACCAGTGACCCCGGGACAACTGGCACAGATACGCAGTATTTT. It is translated as CATSDPGTTGTDTQYF.

This clone is a singleton in its sample. The rearrangement links TRBV19 to TRBJ2-3; no definite D call. Trimming removed 6 bases at V and 6 bases at J, with 13 bases between. The CDR3 consists of 13 residues. Germline assignment: CDR1 LNHDA and CDR2 SQIVND (reference sequence). CDR3 amino acids: CASSPLNHDTQYF. The CDR3 nucleotides read TGTGCCAGTAGCCCTCTCAACCACGATACGCAGTATTTT.

The chain couples TRBV25-1 to TRBJ2-3; D is unresolved. V was clipped by 4 bases and J by 4 bases, with 9 bases between them. CDR1 and CDR2 (germline): MGHDK, SYGVNS. CDR3 length: 13 residues. CDR3 sequence: CASSGWSADTQYF. The CDR3 DNA sequence: TGTGCCAGCAGTGGATGGTCGGCAGATACGCAGTATTTT.

V usage is TRBV20-1 and J usage is TRBJ1-2; weak D call: TRBD1 (5 bases). Trimming removed 3 bases from V and 7 bases from J, with 9 bases in between. The CDR3 covers 11 residues. Germline assignment: CDR1 DFQATT and CDR2 SNEGSKA (reference sequence). The CDR3 region has the DNA TGCAGTGCTAGCGGGGGAGGTGGCTACACCTTC. It translates to CSASGGGGYTF.

The chain uses TRBV6-2 or TRBV6-3 and TRBJ2-1, with D tentatively TRBD2 (6 bases). Per germline, CDR1 MNHEY and CDR2 SVGEGT. This CDR3 is built from 14 residues. Trimming shortened V by 5 bases and J by 8 bases, and 16 bases separated the two germline ends. The CDR3 region is CASSNERVWDEQFF. Written as DNA, the CDR3 is TGTGCCAGCAGTAACGAGCGGGTCTGGGATGAGCAGTTCTTC.

This chain joins TRBV29-1 and TRBJ1-1, with D possibly being TRBD1 (5 bases). The CDR3 runs to 10 residues. The V end lost 7 bases, the J end lost 7 bases, and 10 bases lay between the germline ends. CDR1 SQVTM and CDR2 ANQGSEA come from the germline V gene. The CDR3 sequence: CSGGDFEAFF. The CDR3 region has the DNA TGCAGCGGGGGGGACTTTGAAGCTTTCTTT. The full variable domain, rest sourced from reference TRBV29-1 and TRBJ1-1, is SAVISQKPSRDICQRGTSLTIQCQVDSQVTMMFWYRQQPGQSLTLIATANQGSEATYESGFVIDKFPISRPNLTFSTLTVSNMSPEDSSIYLCSGGDFEAFFGQGTRLTVV.

This chain links TRBV19 with TRBJ2-1, with TRBD2 matching 10 bases. Trimming cost V 2 bases and J 6 bases; bases outside gene matches: 4. This CDR3 is built from 15 residues. Germline loops: CDR1 LNHDA, CDR2 SQIVND (reference sequence). CDR3 in DNA: TGTGCCAGTAGTATAACTAGCGGGAACCTCAATGAGCAGTTCTTC. Its translation is CASSITSGNLNEQFF.

This clone appeared a single time. The V gene is TRBV10-3, the J gene TRBJ2-3; 10 nucleotides match TRBD1. The length of the CDR3 is 14 residues. V lost 4 bases, J lost 6 bases, and 4 bases stayed unmatched. Germline CDR1 and CDR2: ENHRY and SYGVKD. The CDR3 DNA follows: TGTGCCATCAGTGGACAGGGGGCCTCGGATACGCAGTATTTT. This gives the protein CAISGQGASDTQYF.

The chain joins TRBV6-2 or TRBV6-3 to TRBJ2-7; D may be TRBD2 (5 bases). The CDR3 is 14 residues long. CDR1 is MNHEY and CDR2 is SVGEGT in the germline V gene. The germline V and J ends were trimmed by 2 bases and 2 bases, with 10 bases remaining between them. CDR3 in DNA: TGTGCCAGCAGTTACGATGAGGGTCCCTACGAGCAGTACGTC. Protein: CASSYDEGPYEQYV.

This sequence joins TRBV7-2 and TRBJ2-1; 9 positions match TRBD1. With V trimmed by 4 bases and J by 15 bases, 10 bases remained unmatched. The CDR3 has 13 residues. CDR1 SGHTA and CDR2 FQGNSA come from the germline V gene. CDR3 sequence (DNA): TGTGCCAGCAGCTGGTATGCCGAGGACAGGGGGTTCTTC. This encodes CASSWYAEDRGFF.

The chain employs TRBV6-2 or TRBV6-3 and TRBJ1-1; D is uncertain. V lost 3 bases, J lost 7 bases, and 12 bases lay in between. The germline gives CDR1 MNHEY, CDR2 SVGEGT. There are 13 residues in the CDR3. CDR3 sequence: CASSYADTFEAFF. The CDR3 region has the DNA TGTGCCAGCAGTTATGCTGATACTTTTGAAGCTTTCTTT.

J is TRBJ1-1 and V is TRBV6-5, with 11 bases identical to TRBD1. The CDR3 loop spans 13 amino acids. The J segment lost 11 bases and the V segment lost 6 bases, leaving 8 bases of the junction unmatched. Germline CDR1 and CDR2: MNHEY and SVGAGI. The CDR3 nucleotides are TGTGCCAGCAGACCAGGACAGGGGGCCGGGGCTTTCTTT. It is translated as CASRPGQGAGAFF.

This clone occurred once. One junction end does not reproduce the germline sequence, and a read error may be involved. The chain carries TRBV7-7 and TRBJ2-1, with 9 bases fitting TRBD2. The CDR3 totals 16 residues. Germline CDR1 and CDR2: SSHAT and FNYEAQ (reference sequence). The CDR3 DNA follows: TGTGCTAGCAGCTTAAGAGCGGGAGGCTCCTACAATGAGCAGTTCTTC. Its protein product is CASSLRAGGSYNEQFF.

V and J are TRBV7-9 and TRBJ2-3; TRBD2 might be the D (7 bases). Trimming removed 4 bases from V and 2 bases from J, with 13 bases in between. The CDR3 runs 15 residues. CDR1 and CDR2 from the germline V gene are SEHNR and FQNEAQ (reference sequence). CDR3 sequence (DNA): TGTGCCAGCAGCTCGAGGGGGGGTTTCACAGATACGCAGTATTTT. Its protein product is CASSSRGGFTDTQYF.

The chain couples TRBV25-1 to TRBJ1-1; D is unresolved. This CDR3 is built from 12 residues. Deletions cut 3 bases from V and 1 base from J, with 3 bases between. Germline loops: CDR1 MGHDK, CDR2 SYGVNS. The CDR3 region has the DNA TGTGCCAGCAGTGATGCGAACACTGAAGCTTTCTTT. Protein: CASSDANTEAFF.

V and J are TRBV24-1 and TRBJ2-3; 7 nucleotides align to TRBD2. Per germline, CDR1 KGHDR and CDR2 SFDVKD. The V gene end was trimmed by 4 bases and the J gene end by 6 bases; junction bases not matched to a gene: 0. The CDR3 runs 12 residues. The DNA for the CDR3 is TGTGCCACCAGTGACGGGGGGGATACGCAGTATTTT. Translation: CATSDGGDTQYF.

The genes are TRBV19 and TRBJ1-2; tentative D call: TRBD1 (6 bases). Germline loops: CDR1 LNHDA, CDR2 SQIVND (reference sequence). V shed 3 bases and J shed 4 bases, with 12 bases lying between them. This CDR3 is 14 amino acids long. CDR3 coding DNA: TGTGCCAGTAGTATCCAGGGGCTTGGCTATGGCTACACCTTC. As protein: CASSIQGLGYGYTF.

The chain recombines TRBV5-1 with TRBJ1-6; D is unresolved. V lost 5 bases to trimming and J lost 0 bases, with 9 bases between them. The CDR3 runs 15 residues. Germline values: CDR1 SGHRS, CDR2 YFSETQ. CDR3 coding DNA: TGCGCCAGCAGATGGGAGAGCTCCTATAATTCACCCCTCCACTTT. Encoded protein: CASRWESSYNSPLHF.

The CDR3 DNA sequence: TGTGCCAGCACCCTAGGACAGGGCAGTGAAAAACTGTTTTTT. Translated, it gives CASTLGQGSEKLFF. The chain recombines TRBV6-5 with TRBJ1-4; 8 bases align to TRBD1. The CDR3 is 14 amino acids. The germline V gene has CDR1 MNHEY and CDR2 SVGAGI. Trimming at V came to 7 bases and at J to 7 bases, leaving 8 bases not matched to a gene.

This chain joins TRBV6-5 and TRBJ2-7; 8 bases align to TRBD1. After removal of 7 bases from V and 2 bases from J, the junction contained 4 bases not matched to a gene. The CDR3 consists of 13 residues. Germline values: CDR1 MNHEY, CDR2 SVGAGI. CDR3 residues: CASNGQGTYEQYV. The DNA of the CDR3 is TGTGCCAGCAACGGACAGGGCACCTACGAGCAGTACGTC.

This clone turned up a few times. The rearrangement links TRBV18 to TRBJ2-5, with TRBD2 as a possible D gene (6 bases). The germline CDR1 and CDR2 sequences are KGHSH and LQKENI. Trimming pared 1 base from V and 1 base from J, leaving 13 bases between. The CDR3 is made up of 16 amino acids. CDR3 DNA: TGTGCCAGCTCACCACGGGCGACAGCGGGCCAAGAGACCCAGTACTTC. Its protein is CASSPRATAGQETQYF.

This clone was recorded a few times. The chain links TRBV3-1 (or the pseudogene TRBV3-2) to TRBJ1-2; D gene ambiguous. CDR1 LGHDT and CDR2 YNNKEL come from the germline V gene (reference sequence). V shed 3 bases and J shed 2 bases, with 7 bases lying between them. The CDR3 covers 13 residues. The CDR3 protein is CASSQLVNYGYTF. CDR3 nucleotide sequence: TGTGCCAGCAGCCAGTTGGTAAACTATGGCTACACCTTC.

V is TRBV6-5 and J is TRBJ1-5, with a possible D match to TRBD1 (6 bases). CDR1 MNHEY and CDR2 SVGAGI come from the germline V gene. The CDR3 loop spans 15 amino acids. Trimming removed 5 bases from V and 1 base from J, with 12 bases in between. CDR3 residues: CASSPSRGSNQPQHF. Written as DNA, the CDR3 is TGTGCCAGCAGTCCATCGAGGGGGAGCAATCAGCCCCAGCATTTT.

V usage is TRBV6-4 and J usage is TRBJ1-2; 7 bases are shared with TRBD1. Germline CDR1 MRHNA, CDR2 SNTAGT. The V and J ends lost 3 bases and 1 base, in that order; junction bases with no gene match: 2. The CDR3 consists of 14 residues. The CDR3 region has the DNA TGTGCCAGCAGTGAGGCAGGGGGTAACTATGGCTACACCTTC. Translating it yields CASSEAGGNYGYTF.

The genes are TRBV6-5 and TRBJ1-2, with D possibly matching TRBD1 (5 bases). CDR1 is MNHEY, CDR2 SVGAGI, per germline. Trimming cost V 3 bases and J 3 bases, with 11 bases left between them. The CDR3 is 14 amino acids. CDR3 coding DNA: TGTGCCAGCAGTTATCGGGGGATCGACTATGGCTACACCTTC. Amino acid sequence: CASSYRGIDYGYTF.

CDR3 residues: CASSLAGGSITGELFF. The CDR3 DNA reads TGTGCCAGCAGTCTAGCGGGAGGGTCGATCACCGGGGAGCTGTTTTTT. The J gene is TRBJ2-2, the V gene TRBV7-8, with 12 bases fitting TRBD2. Per germline, CDR1 SGHVS and CDR2 FQNEAQ. There are 16 residues in the CDR3. The V segment lost 6 bases and the J segment 4 bases; nucleotides outside the gene matches: 6.

A few counts support this clone. The chain carries TRBV19 and TRBJ1-1; D unclear. Germline values: CDR1 LNHDA, CDR2 SQIVND (reference sequence). The V gene lost 3 bases and the J gene lost 5 bases, with 16 bases spanning the gap. The CDR3 covers 15 residues. CDR3 loop: CASSILSGEKTEAFF. Written as DNA, the CDR3 is TGTGCCAGTAGTATTCTCTCCGGGGAGAAGACTGAAGCTTTCTTT. The variable domain in full, with the rest retrieved from reference TRBV19 and TRBJ1-1, is DGGITQSPKYLFRKEGQNVTLSCEQNLNHDAMYWYRQDPGQGLRLIYYSQIVNDFQKGDIAEGYSVSREKKESFPLTVTSAQKNPTAFYLCASSILSGEKTEAFFGQGTRLTVV.

This clone has a handful of counts. The chain links TRBV10-1 to TRBJ2-7; tentative D call: TRBD1 (6 bases). The CDR3 sequence is 15 residues long. V dropped 6 bases and J dropped 3 bases, with 18 bases sitting between them. Germline loops: CDR1 WNHNN, CDR2 SYGVQD (reference sequence). The CDR3 region has the DNA TGCGCCAGCAGCGAATCTCCGTCGGACAGCTACGAGCAGTACTTC. This codes for CASSESPSDSYEQYF.

V is TRBV24-1 and J is TRBJ2-1; 8 bases align to TRBD1. CDR3 size: 18 residues. The ends lost 3 bases at V and 0 bases at J; junction bases unmatched: 9. CDR1 KGHDR and CDR2 SFDVKD come from the germline V gene. The DNA for the CDR3 is TGTGCCACCAGTGATCCCCGGGACAGGCATAGCTCCTACAATGAGCAGTTCTTC. This gives the protein CATSDPRDRHSSYNEQFF.

The V gene is TRBV7-6, the J gene TRBJ1-5; TRBD1 might be the D (6 bases). The CDR3 is 16 residues long. From germline, CDR1 is SGHVS and CDR2 FNYEAQ. V dropped 5 bases and J dropped 0 bases, with 14 bases sitting between them. CDR3 sequence: CASSPSGALSNQPQHF. CDR3 coding DNA: TGTGCCAGCAGCCCCTCGGGGGCACTTAGCAATCAGCCCCAGCATTTT.

This chain joins TRBV18 and TRBJ2-4, with D tentatively TRBD2 (5 bases). The CDR3 is 15 amino acids. Germline V gene sequence: CDR1 KGHSH, CDR2 LQKENI. V gave up 3 bases and J gave up 3 bases, with 12 bases separating them. The CDR3 DNA follows: TGTGCCAGCTCACCTGGACGGGGTATCAAAAACATTCAGTACTTC. Translating gives CASSPGRGIKNIQYF.